One T cell receptor beta chain is described in this entry. Original data processing: Quantification of nucleated cells was approximated via reference gene primer amplification. Clones were sequenced by immunoSEQ multiplex PCR, and TCRdb holds only the in-frame ones, with some missing. That table supplies the V and J calls and clone size; D and trimming were determined from the DNA. The data hold more than 85,000 clones, with approximately 81% observed a single time. These data are taken from a study of blood T cell repertoires in COVID-19. Study context: Both acute and convalescent COVID-19 samples were obtained from the United States, Italy and Spain. Nucleic acid was either cDNA or gDNA, and it came from T cells, B-cell-depleted T cells, or PBMCs.

Germline V gene sequence: CDR1 WNHNN, CDR2 SYGVQD (reference sequence). CDR3 length: 14 amino acids. With 9 bases removed from V and 0 bases from J, the gap between germline ends came to 12 bases. This chain uses TRBV10-1 with TRBJ1-5, with D possibly TRBD1 on 5 matching bases. Sequenced input: peripheral blood. This clonotype was obtained from an older man with active or convalescent COVID-19. Here the CDR3 reads CARAEGHSNQPQHF. CDR3 bases: TGCGCCAGGGCCGAAGGACATAGCAATCAGCCCCAGCATTTT.